This TCR beta chain appears in the sequencing data of a study of patients and donors after allogeneic stem cell transplantation. This clonotype was observed a few times. Germline is not matched at one junction end, which may reflect a read error. TCRdb analysed the RT-PCR reads with MiXCR anew, one entry per CDR3 protein. The sample lists hundreds of thousands of distinct CDR3 sequences, 16% occurring once. Germline values: CDR1 SGHRS, CDR2 YFSETQ. The CDR3 is 12 amino acids. Sequences were obtained from blood, either unsorted or a sorted T cell fraction (not recorded which). This sequence joins TRBV5-1 and TRBJ1-1, with 7 bases that match TRBD1. The TCR originated in a human donor who was either an allogeneic HSCT recipient or a stem cell or donor lymphocyte infusion donor (not recorded which). It is not recorded whose cells these are; they may come from a transplant donor. CDR3 coding DNA: TGCGCCGGCAGTCAGGGGGGCACTGAAGCTTTCTTT. Translated: CAGSQGGTEAFF.